This T cell receptor beta chain was profiled in a study of shared clonotypes between healthy human individuals. Repertoires were generated with immunoSEQ multiplex PCR, while TCRdb's copy carries only in-frame clones and drops some. The table lists roughly 76,000 clones, 60% to 65% of them singletons, with 51% in the top ten. Comment on this clone: Antigen: not known.

General study findings and limits: Sampling covered blood only; tissue repertoires likely differ. Owing to a small donor count, the genetic and exposure-history diversity represented was limited. About 5% of naive CD4 clonotypes were shared across a handful of donors.

V lost 5 bases to trimming and J lost 10 bases; unmatched junction nucleotides: 2. This CDR3 is 11 amino acids long. Germline CDR1 is MNHEY and CDR2 is SVGAGI. This sequence joins TRBV6-5 and TRBJ2-1, with 7 nucleotides matching TRBD2. Input material: memory CD8+ T cells sorted from blood. Subset in this sample: CD45RO+ cells pooled with CCR7-negative TemRA cells. The TCR comes from a young man in good health. CDR3 protein: CASSAGGEQFF. Written as DNA, the CDR3 is TGTGCCAGCAGTGCCGGGGGGGAGCAGTTCTTC.